This T cell receptor (beta chain) was sequenced for a study of T cells in Graves' hyperthyroidism and ophthalmopathy. Study results and limitations: Ophthalmopathy onset followed model prediction by a median about six months.

To note about this clonotype: Its antigen is not identified.

The study included ophthalmopathy patients with Clinical Activity Score at least 3, NOSPECS grade at least 4 and duration under 3 months. Exclusion of a patient resulted from uncontrolled infection, other autoimmune disease, pregnancy or lactation. CDR1 MNHEY and CDR2 SVGEGT come from the germline V gene. The V gene end was trimmed by 7 bases and the J gene end by 3 bases; junction bases not matched to a gene: 6. This CDR3 is 16 amino acids long. Researchers took RNA transcripts and amplified the TCR beta CDR3 regions from them. Initially, a first-round RT-PCR of the TCR CDR3 employed the HTBI primer set. MiXCR, run by TCRdb on the multiplex PCR reads, gives a single entry per CDR3 protein. The repertoire holds nearly 250,000 distinct CDR3 sequences, with around 15% as singletons.

This clonotype originated in a woman younger than 35 with Graves' ophthalmopathy. The chain employs TRBV6-2 or TRBV6-3 and TRBJ2-3; 14 positions match TRBD2. Sequenced sample: blood. CDR3 sequence (DNA): TGTGCCAGCACCCCGGGACTAGCGGGGGTGACAGATACGCAGTATTTT. Its protein is CASTPGLAGVTDTQYF.